The clone carrying this TCR beta chain was counted once. Its specificity is not known. The data derive from a study of response to subunit inactivated influenza vaccine. Study conclusions and caveats: The authors offered the suggestion that each seasonal influenza vaccination recruits few new T cells.

V was pared by 0 bases and J by 2 bases, with 9 bases between. CDR1 and CDR2 from the germline V gene are MNHEY and SMNVEV (reference sequence). The CDR3 has 15 amino acids. TCRdb analysed the RT-PCR reads with MiXCR anew, one entry per CDR3 protein. In the table there are about 500,000 distinct CDR3 sequences, around 13% of which are singletons. This clonotype was obtained from a man aged 45 to 65 who received an inactivated influenza vaccine. The chain links TRBV27 to TRBJ2-3, with D maybe TRBD2 (6 bases). Sequenced here: PBMCs from blood, sampled 45 days after vaccination. In DNA form, the CDR3 reads TGTGCCAGCAGTTTATCAGGGACTTACACAGATACGCAGTATTTT. Protein product: CASSLSGTYTDTQYF.